This TCR beta chain was sequenced in a study of blood T cell repertoires in COVID-19. As for the study in general: The United States, Italy and Spain supplied acute and convalescent COVID-19 samples.

The authors' processing: The assay estimated nucleated cells by amplifying reference gene primers. Produced via immunoSEQ multiplex PCR; TCRdb's table is partial and in-frame only. Clone size and the V and J calls come from that table; the DNA yielded D and trimming. The sample consists of 50,000 or so clones, 90% of them appearing once. This clone was observed once. V trimming: 6 bases; J trimming: 3 bases; junction bases outside the gene matches: 8. This CDR3 is 14 amino acids long. Germline values: CDR1 KGHSH, CDR2 LQKENI. The chain recombines TRBV18 with TRBJ2-7, with 7 bases matching TRBD1. Sequencing was carried out using peripheral blood. The TCR originated in a woman of 80 years or more with acute or convalescent COVID-19. CDR3 sequence: CASSQTGASYEQYF. The CDR3 nucleotides read TGTGCCAGCTCCCAAACAGGGGCGAGCTACGAGCAGTACTTC.